The rows below give T cell receptor beta chains drawn from one sample of a study of T-cell reconstitution after alpha-beta-depleted transplantation in children. A single record per CDR3 protein comes from TCRdb applying MiXCR to the PCR reads. The data show just over 950,000 distinct CDR3 sequences, about 26% seen once. The source was PBMCs, mostly from graft donor cells, collected 360 days after TCRalphabeta/CD19-depleted stem cell transplant. The receptor source for this set is a boy under two years old who had a stem cell transplant for SCID, so the T cells may come from the graft donor. CDR3s include the opening cysteine and the closing phenylalanine or tryptophan. The order of the fields is CDR3 protein, CDR3 DNA, D gene, V gene, clone size, J gene. D genes are given only for firm matches. A row's size may be missing; if present it is once, few, many or a size class.

CASSQELPSGGASDTQYF,TGTGCCAGCAGCCAAGAGCTCCCTAGCGGGGGGGCGTCAGATACGCAGTATTTT,TRBD2,TRBV4-2,-,TRBJ2-3
CASSIAAPFYEQYF,TGTGCCAGCAGCATAGCGGCTCCTTTCTACGAGCAGTACTTC,-,TRBV6-2/TRBV6-3,-,TRBJ2-7
CASSLATGTGVYEQYF,TGCGCCAGCAGCTTGGCTACCGGGACAGGGGTCTACGAGCAGTACTTC,TRBD1,TRBV5-1,-,TRBJ2-7
CSAGLAYEQYF,TGCAGTGCTGGACTAGCCTACGAGCAGTACTTC,TRBD2,TRBV20-1,few,TRBJ2-7
CSAAGGRYDTQYF,TGCAGCGCTGCGGGGGGAAGATACGATACGCAGTATTTT,TRBD2,TRBV29-1,-,TRBJ2-3
CASSSEGSCEQYF,TGTGCCAGCAGCTCCGAGGGCTCCTGCGAGCAGTACTTC,-,TRBV7-1,-,TRBJ2-7
CASSLEAGELFF,TGCGCCAGCAGCTTGGAGGCCGGGGAGCTGTTTTTT,-,TRBV5-1,many,TRBJ2-2
CASSLSPTDLWNEQFF,TGTGCCAGCAGCTTGTCCCCAACAGATCTATGGAATGAGCAGTTCTTC,-,TRBV5-5,many,TRBJ2-1
CSAPQGVVEKLFF,TGCAGTGCTCCACAGGGGGTCGTCGAAAAACTGTTTTTT,TRBD1,TRBV20-1,-,TRBJ1-4
CASSFLDRSNQPQHF,TGTGCCAGCAGTTTCCTGGACAGGTCCAATCAGCCCCAGCATTTT,TRBD1,TRBV28,few,TRBJ1-5
CSADRDSYEQYF,TGCAGTGCCGACCGGGACAGCTACGAGCAGTACTTC,TRBD1,TRBV20-1,many,TRBJ2-7
CASSPEWRRGGNTEAFF,TGTGCCAGCAGTCCCGAGTGGCGCAGGGGCGGTAACACTGAAGCTTTCTTT,-,TRBV12-3/TRBV12-4,-,TRBJ1-1
CASSGEQGAHGYTF,TGTGCCAGCAGTGGCGAACAGGGGGCGCACGGCTACACCTTC,TRBD1,TRBV2,many,TRBJ1-2
CATSVGGGTDTQYF,TGTGCCACCAGTGTGGGGGGGGGCACAGATACGCAGTATTTT,TRBD2,TRBV24-1,-,TRBJ2-3
CSASGYEQYF,TGCAGTGCTAGCGGCTACGAGCAGTACTTC,-,TRBV20-1,-,TRBJ2-7
CASSLVRDYQRGVLRSYNEQFF,TGTGCCAGCAGCTTAGTTAGGGACTACCAGCGGGGGGTCCTACGCTCCTACAATGAGCAGTTCTTC,TRBD2,TRBV11-3,-,TRBJ2-1
CSAQDRGTEKLFF,TGCAGCGCCCAGGACAGGGGGACGGAAAAACTGTTTTTT,TRBD1,TRBV29-1,once,TRBJ1-4
CASSPVGLGGETQYF,TGCGCCAGCAGCCCCGTGGGCCTCGGGGGAGAGACCCAGTACTTC,-,TRBV5-1,many,TRBJ2-5
CASSFNRGSGEKLFF,TGTGCCAGCAGTTTTAACAGGGGGAGTGGCGAAAAACTGTTTTTT,TRBD1,TRBV7-2,once,TRBJ1-4
CASRFRAFGNQPQHF,TGTGCAAGTCGCTTTCGAGCCTTCGGGAATCAGCCCCAGCATTTT,-,TRBV12-2,-,TRBJ1-5
CASGFPPTGQGAIDEQFF,TGTGCTAGTGGTTTCCCTCCAACCGGACAGGGGGCGATCGATGAGCAGTTCTTC,TRBD1,TRBV12-5,-,TRBJ2-1
CASSLVRPSLRSTYEQYF,TGCGCCAGCAGCTTGGTAAGGCCCTCGTTAAGGTCCACCTACGAGCAGTACTTC,-,TRBV5-1,few,TRBJ2-7
CASSWAGGPHEQYF,TGTGCCAGCAGTTGGGCGGGGGGGCCTCACGAGCAGTACTTC,TRBD2,TRBV27,-,TRBJ2-7
CASGTGKNTEAFF,TGTGCCAGCGGGACAGGCAAAAACACTGAAGCTTTCTTT,TRBD1,TRBV12-3/TRBV12-4,-,TRBJ1-1
CASRQTGTVANTGELFF,TGTGCCAGCAGGCAGACTGGGACAGTCGCGAACACCGGGGAGCTGTTTTTT,TRBD1,TRBV7-6,few,TRBJ2-2
CASSDWTDNEQFF,TGTGCCAGCAGCGACTGGACAGACAATGAGCAGTTCTTC,-,TRBV21-1,many,TRBJ2-1
CASSPGTGRTDTQYF,TGTGCCAGCAGCCCCGGGACAGGGCGCACAGATACGCAGTATTTT,TRBD1,TRBV2,-,TRBJ2-3
CASSLEGRYTLHYEQYF,TGTGCCAGCAGCTTAGAAGGACGGTACACACTTCATTACGAGCAGTACTTC,-,TRBV11-2,few,TRBJ2-7
CASSPGQGLTDTQYF,TGTGCCAGCAGCCCGGGACAGGGGCTCACAGATACGCAGTATTTT,TRBD1,TRBV12-3/TRBV12-4,few,TRBJ2-3
CASSCRTSDNEQFF,TGTGCCAGCAGCTGCCGGACTAGCGACAATGAGCAGTTCTTC,TRBD2,TRBV7-4,once,TRBJ2-1
CASSRRGATDSIQYF,TGTGCCAGCAGCCGGAGAGGGGCGACGGATAGCATTCAGTACTTC,-,TRBV5-5,few,TRBJ2-4
CAISGALTETQYF,TGTGCCATCTCGGGGGCGTTAACAGAGACCCAGTACTTC,-,TRBV10-3,many,TRBJ2-5
CASSLRPPPNNEQFF,TGCGCCAGCAGCTTGAGGCCGCCCCCCAACAATGAGCAGTTCTTC,-,TRBV5-1,-,TRBJ2-1
CASSLTSNNEQYF,TGCGCCAGCAGCTTGACTAGCAACAACGAGCAGTACTTC,-,TRBV5-1,-,TRBJ2-7
CASSVRAWRGREQYF,TGTGCCAGCAGCGTCCGGGCCTGGAGAGGCCGGGAGCAGTACTTC,-,TRBV5-6,-,TRBJ2-7
CASSFMGGQETQYF,TGTGCCAGCAGTTTTATGGGAGGCCAAGAGACCCAGTACTTC,-,TRBV12-3/TRBV12-4,few,TRBJ2-5